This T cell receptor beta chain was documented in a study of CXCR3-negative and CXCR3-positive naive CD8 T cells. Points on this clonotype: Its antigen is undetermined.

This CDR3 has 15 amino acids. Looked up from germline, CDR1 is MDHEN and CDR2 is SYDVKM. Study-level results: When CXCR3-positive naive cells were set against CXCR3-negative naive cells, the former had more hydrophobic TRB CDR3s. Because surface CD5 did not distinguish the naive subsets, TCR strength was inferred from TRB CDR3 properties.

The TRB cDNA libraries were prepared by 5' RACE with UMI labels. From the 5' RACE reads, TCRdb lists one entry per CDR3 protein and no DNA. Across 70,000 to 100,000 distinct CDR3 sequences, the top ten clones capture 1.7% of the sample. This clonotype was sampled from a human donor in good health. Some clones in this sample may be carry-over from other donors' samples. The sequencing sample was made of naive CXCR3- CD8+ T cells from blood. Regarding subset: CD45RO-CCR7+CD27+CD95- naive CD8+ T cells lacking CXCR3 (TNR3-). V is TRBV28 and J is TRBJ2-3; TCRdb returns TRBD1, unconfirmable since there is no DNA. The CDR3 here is CASSLWGDSTDTQYF.